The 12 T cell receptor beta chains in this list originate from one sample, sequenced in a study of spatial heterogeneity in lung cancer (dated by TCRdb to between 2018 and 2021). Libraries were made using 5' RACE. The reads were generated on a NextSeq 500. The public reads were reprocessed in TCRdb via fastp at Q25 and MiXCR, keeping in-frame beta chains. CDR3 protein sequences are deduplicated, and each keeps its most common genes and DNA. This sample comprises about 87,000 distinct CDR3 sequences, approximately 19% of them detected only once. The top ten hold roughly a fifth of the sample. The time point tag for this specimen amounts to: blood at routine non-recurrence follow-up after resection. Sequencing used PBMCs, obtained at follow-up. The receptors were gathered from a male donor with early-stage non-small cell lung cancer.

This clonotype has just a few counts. CDR3 sequence reads: CASSAEGGSGYTF. The CDR3 coding sequence is TGTGCCAGCAGCGCAGAGGGAGGGAGCGGCTACACCTTC. This chain links TRBV9 with TRBJ1-2; D gene unclear. Between the trimmed V and J ends, which lost 3 bases and 8 bases, there was a span of 14 bases. The CDR3 extends over 13 amino acids. The germline CDR1 and CDR2 sequences are SGDLS and YYNGEE.

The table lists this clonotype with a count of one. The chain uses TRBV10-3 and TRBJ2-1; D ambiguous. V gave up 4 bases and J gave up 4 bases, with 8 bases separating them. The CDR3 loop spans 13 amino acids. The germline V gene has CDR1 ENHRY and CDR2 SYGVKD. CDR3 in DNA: TGTGCCATCAGTGGACAAGATTACAATGAGCAGTTCTTC. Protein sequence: CAISGQDYNEQFF.

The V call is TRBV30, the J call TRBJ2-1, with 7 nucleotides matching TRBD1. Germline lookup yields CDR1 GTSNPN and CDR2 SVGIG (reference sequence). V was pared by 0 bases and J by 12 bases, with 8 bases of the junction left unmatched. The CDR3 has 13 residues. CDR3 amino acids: CAWSVQGVKGQFF. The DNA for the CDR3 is TGTGCCTGGAGTGTCCAGGGGGTGAAGGGGCAGTTCTTC.

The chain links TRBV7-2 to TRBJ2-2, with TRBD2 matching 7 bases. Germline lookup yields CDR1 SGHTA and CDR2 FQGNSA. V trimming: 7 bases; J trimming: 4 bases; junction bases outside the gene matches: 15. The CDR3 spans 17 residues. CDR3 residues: CASTPSIGGSGTGELFF. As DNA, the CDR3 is TGTGCCAGCACCCCTTCAATCGGCGGGAGTGGCACCGGGGAGCTGTTTTTT.

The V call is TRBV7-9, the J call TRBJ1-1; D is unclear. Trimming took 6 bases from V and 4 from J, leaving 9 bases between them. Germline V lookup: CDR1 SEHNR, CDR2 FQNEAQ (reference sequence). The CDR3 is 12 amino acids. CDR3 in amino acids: CASRNRGTEAFF. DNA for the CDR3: TGTGCCAGCAGGAACCGGGGCACTGAAGCTTTCTTT.

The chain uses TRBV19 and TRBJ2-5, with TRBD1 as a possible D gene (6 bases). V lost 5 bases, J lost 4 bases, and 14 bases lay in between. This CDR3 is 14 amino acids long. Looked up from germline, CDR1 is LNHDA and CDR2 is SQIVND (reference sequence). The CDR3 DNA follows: TGTGCCAGTAGTTCTGAACAGGGTGGAGAGACCCAGTACTTC. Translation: CASSSEQGGETQYF. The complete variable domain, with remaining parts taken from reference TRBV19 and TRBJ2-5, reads DGGITQSPKYLFRKEGQNVTLSCEQNLNHDAMYWYRQDPGQGLRLIYYSQIVNDFQKGDIAEGYSVSREKKESFPLTVTSAQKNPTAFYLCASSSEQGGETQYFGPGTRLLVL.

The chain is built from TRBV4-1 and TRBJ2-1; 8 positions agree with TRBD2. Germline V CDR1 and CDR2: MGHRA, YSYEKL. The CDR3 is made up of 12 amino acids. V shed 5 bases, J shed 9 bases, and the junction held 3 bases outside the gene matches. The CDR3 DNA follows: TGCGCCAGCAGCGCGGGGGGCCCTGAGCAGTTCTTC. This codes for CASSAGGPEQFF.

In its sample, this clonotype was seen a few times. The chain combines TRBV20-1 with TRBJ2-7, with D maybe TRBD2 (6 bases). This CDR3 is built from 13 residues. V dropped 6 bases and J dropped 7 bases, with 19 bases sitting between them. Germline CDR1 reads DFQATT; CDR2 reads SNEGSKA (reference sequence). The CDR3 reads CSAGTGLSSEQYV. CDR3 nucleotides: TGCAGTGCAGGGACGGGACTTAGTTCGGAGCAGTACGTC.

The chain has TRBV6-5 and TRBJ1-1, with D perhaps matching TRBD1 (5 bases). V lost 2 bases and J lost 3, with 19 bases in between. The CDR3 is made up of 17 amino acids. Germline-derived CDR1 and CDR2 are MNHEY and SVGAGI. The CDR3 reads CASSYARGIPGDTEAFF. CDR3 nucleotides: TGTGCCAGCAGTTACGCGAGGGGCATCCCCGGGGACACTGAAGCTTTCTTT.

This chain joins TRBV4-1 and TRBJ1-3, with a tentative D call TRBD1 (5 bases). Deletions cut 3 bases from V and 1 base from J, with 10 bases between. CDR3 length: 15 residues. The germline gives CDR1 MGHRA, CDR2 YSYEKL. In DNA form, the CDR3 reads TGCGCCAGCAGCCACACCCAGGGATCTGGAAACACCATATATTTT. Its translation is CASSHTQGSGNTIYF.

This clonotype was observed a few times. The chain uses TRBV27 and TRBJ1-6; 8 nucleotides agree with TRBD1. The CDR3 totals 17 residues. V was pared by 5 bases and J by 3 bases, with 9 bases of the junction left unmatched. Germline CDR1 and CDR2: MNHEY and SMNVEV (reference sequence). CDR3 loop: CASSPIQGANYNSPLHF. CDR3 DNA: TGTGCCAGCAGTCCGATCCAGGGGGCGAACTATAATTCACCCCTCCACTTT.

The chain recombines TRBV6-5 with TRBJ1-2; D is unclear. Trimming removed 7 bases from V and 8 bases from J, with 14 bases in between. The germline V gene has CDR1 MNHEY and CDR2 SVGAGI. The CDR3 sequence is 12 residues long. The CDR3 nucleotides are TGTGCCAGCACCCCGGGCTTCGGCGGCTACACCTTC. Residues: CASTPGFGGYTF.